The 12 T cell receptor beta chains below were found in one sample sequenced in a study of blood T cells in healthy people across ages. Primers used in a second PCR of about 7 to 12 cycles were a sample-barcoded 5' primer and a J-beta primer mix. TCRdb analysed the 5' RACE reads with MiXCR anew, one entry per CDR3 protein. There are more than 1.4 million distinct CDR3 sequences in the sample; 42% occur only once, and roughly 7.9% lies in the top ten. Sequenced sample: blood. The receptors come from a woman between 18 and 29 years old in good health.

V usage is TRBV2 and J usage is TRBJ2-4, with unresolved D. V gave up 3 bases and J gave up 13 bases, with 13 bases separating them. In germline, CDR1 is SNHLY, CDR2 FYNNEI. This CDR3 has 12 amino acids. CDR3 nucleotides: TGTGCCAGCAGTGAGACGCCATCGGAGCAGTACTTC. It codes for CASSETPSEQYF.

A few counts support this clonotype. V and J are TRBV28 and TRBJ2-3, with 10 bases that match TRBD2. This CDR3 comprises 15 residues. CDR1 is MDHEN and CDR2 is SYDVKM in the germline V gene. Losses at the gene ends were 6 bases for V and 5 bases for J; bases not matched to a gene: 8. In DNA, the CDR3 is TGTGCCAGCAGCTTCCAGCGGGGGGGCGAAGATACGCAGTATTTT. Residues: CASSFQRGGEDTQYF.

The V gene is TRBV6-5, the J gene TRBJ2-3; TRBD1 is a possible D gene (6 bases). The CDR3 covers 14 residues. Germline V lookup: CDR1 MNHEY, CDR2 SVGAGI. Trimming pared 5 bases from V and 5 bases from J, leaving 14 bases between. The CDR3 here is CASSTGSPRDTQYF. DNA of the CDR3: TGTGCCAGCAGTACAGGGAGTCCACGAGATACGCAGTATTTT.

The chain has TRBV29-1 and TRBJ1-2; D might be TRBD1 (6 bases). Germline CDR1 reads SQVTM; CDR2 reads ANQGSEA. The CDR3 has 12 amino acids. Trimming took 6 bases from V and 4 from J, leaving 12 bases between them. The CDR3 protein is CSVSGTLYGYTF. The CDR3 nucleotides read TGCAGCGTGAGCGGGACACTCTATGGCTACACCTTC.

The chain employs TRBV10-3 and TRBJ2-3; TRBD1 might be the D (6 bases). Per germline, CDR1 ENHRY and CDR2 SYGVKD. The CDR3 is made up of 12 amino acids. V was trimmed by 7 bases and J by 4 bases, leaving 9 bases between them. CDR3 DNA sequence: TGTGCCATCATTGCAGGGGCAGATACGCAGTATTTT. This encodes CAIIAGADTQYF.

In the case of this clonotype: Sequence at one end of the junction differs from germline and may be a read error. The chain carries TRBV18 and TRBJ2-4; unclear D gene. The CDR3 spans 15 residues. The germline gives CDR1 KGHSH, CDR2 LQKENI. The CDR3 protein is CASSPPAPVKNIRYF. The CDR3 DNA reads as TGTGCCAGCTCACCGCCAGCCCCGGTCAAAAACATTCGGTACTTC.

This clonotype was detected only a few times. V is TRBV5-1 and J is TRBJ1-5, with D unclear. Trimming took off 3 bases at V and 0 bases at J, with 10 bases between the two ends. Germline V gives CDR1 SGHRS, CDR2 YFSETQ. The CDR3 spans 15 residues. CDR3 nucleotide sequence: TGCGCCAGCAGCTCGGACGGATATAGCAATCAGCCCCAGCATTTT. Amino acid sequence: CASSSDGYSNQPQHF.

This chain connects TRBV2 to TRBJ2-1; a possible D gene is TRBD2 (5 bases). CDR1 SNHLY and CDR2 FYNNEI come from the germline V gene. V dropped 7 bases and J dropped 5 bases, with 18 bases sitting between them. This CDR3 spans 15 amino acids. The CDR3 DNA reads TGTGCCAGCAAGGGAGAGGCATCCCTTAACAATGAGCAGTTCTTC. Protein product: CASKGEASLNNEQFF.

In this sample, this clonotype turned up a few times. The V gene is TRBV18, the J gene TRBJ2-3; D perhaps matches TRBD2 (5 bases). V lost 4 bases and J lost 5, with 19 bases in between. This CDR3 contains 16 residues. CDR1 is KGHSH and CDR2 is LQKENI in the germline V gene. The CDR3 is CASSLRRKEVRDTQYF. The CDR3 region has the DNA TGTGCCAGCTCACTCCGGAGGAAGGAGGTTCGAGATACGCAGTATTTT.

The genes are TRBV15 and TRBJ1-5, with D perhaps matching TRBD1 (6 bases). The germline gives CDR1 LNHNV, CDR2 YYDKDF (reference sequence). This CDR3 has 18 residues. Deletions cut 0 bases from V and 0 bases from J, with 15 bases between. The CDR3 protein is CATSRDREGGYSNQPQHF. DNA for the CDR3: TGTGCCACCAGCAGAGATAGAGAGGGGGGATATAGCAATCAGCCCCAGCATTTT.

Remarks on this clonotype: The junction differs from germline at one of its ends, possibly a read error. The chain recombines TRBV7-9 with TRBJ2-5; 7 bases fit TRBD2. Germline loops: CDR1 SEHNR, CDR2 FQNEAQ (reference sequence). This CDR3 region has 14 residues. The chain's CDR3 is CASSLGLAIETRYF. The CDR3 DNA sequence: TGTGCCAGCAGCTTAGGACTAGCAATAGAGACCCGGTACTTC. Full variable domain (missing parts from reference TRBV7-9 and TRBJ2-5): DTGVSQNPRHKITKRGQNVTFRCDPISEHNRLYWYRQTLGQGPEFLTYFQNEAQLEKSRLLSDRFSAERPKGSFSTLEIQRTEQGDSAMYLCASSLGLAIETRYFGPGTRLLVL.

This clonotype was seen a handful of times. The chain recombines TRBV6-6 with TRBJ2-3; TRBD1 or TRBD2 may be the D gene (5 bases each). V was clipped by 7 bases and J by 1 base, with 12 bases between them. Per the germline V gene, CDR1 is MNHNY and CDR2 is SVGAGI (reference sequence). The CDR3 has 14 amino acids. The CDR3, as DNA: TGTGCCAGCACTCAAGGGACCGGCACAGATACGCAGTATTTT. This codes for CASTQGTGTDTQYF.